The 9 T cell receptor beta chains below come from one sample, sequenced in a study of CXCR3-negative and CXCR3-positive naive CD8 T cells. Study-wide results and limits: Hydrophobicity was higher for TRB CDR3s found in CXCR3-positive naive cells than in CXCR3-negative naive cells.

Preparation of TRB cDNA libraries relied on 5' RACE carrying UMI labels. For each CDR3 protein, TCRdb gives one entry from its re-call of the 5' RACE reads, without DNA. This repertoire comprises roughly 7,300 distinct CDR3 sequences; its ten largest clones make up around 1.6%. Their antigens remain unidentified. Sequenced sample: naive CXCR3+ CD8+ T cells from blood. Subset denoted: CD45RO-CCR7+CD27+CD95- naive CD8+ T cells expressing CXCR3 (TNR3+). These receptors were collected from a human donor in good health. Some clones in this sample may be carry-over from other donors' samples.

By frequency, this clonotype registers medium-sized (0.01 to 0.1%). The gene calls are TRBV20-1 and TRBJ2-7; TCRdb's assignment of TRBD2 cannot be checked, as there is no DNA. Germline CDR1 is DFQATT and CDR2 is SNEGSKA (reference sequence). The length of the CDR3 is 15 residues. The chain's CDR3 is CSARDPRDYAYEQYF.

The CDR3 reads CASSLGGQNTEAFF. J is TRBJ1-1 and V is TRBV7-6; TCRdb selects TRBD1, and the lack of DNA leaves this call unchecked. The germline V gene has CDR1 SGHVS and CDR2 FNYEAQ. The CDR3 extends over 14 amino acids.

CDR3: CASSWRGGETQYF. The chain is built from TRBV12-3 or TRBV12-4 and TRBJ2-5; the TCRdb call, TRBD2, lacks DNA for checking. The CDR3 has 13 residues.

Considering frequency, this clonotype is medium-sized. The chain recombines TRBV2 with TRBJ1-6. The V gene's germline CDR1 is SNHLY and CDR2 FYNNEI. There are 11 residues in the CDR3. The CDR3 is CASSDNSPLHF. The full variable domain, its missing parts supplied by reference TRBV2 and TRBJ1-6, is EPEVTQTPSHQVTQMGQEVILRCVPISNHLYFYWYRQILGQKVEFLVSFYNNEISEKSEIFDDQFSVERPDGSNFTLKIRSTKLEDSAMYFCASSDNSPLHFGNGTRLTVT.

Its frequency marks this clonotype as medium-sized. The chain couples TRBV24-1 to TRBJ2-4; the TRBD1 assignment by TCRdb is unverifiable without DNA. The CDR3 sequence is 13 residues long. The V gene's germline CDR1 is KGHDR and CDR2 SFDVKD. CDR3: CATSAGTANIQYF.

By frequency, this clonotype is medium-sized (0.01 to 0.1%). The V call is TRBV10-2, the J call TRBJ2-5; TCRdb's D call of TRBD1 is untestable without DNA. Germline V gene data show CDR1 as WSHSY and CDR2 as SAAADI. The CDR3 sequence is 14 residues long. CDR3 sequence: CASSERLGEETQYF.

The CDR3 is CASSHPGLAGGPDTQYF. This rearrangement joins TRBV4-3 to TRBJ2-3; the TCRdb D gene call, TRBD2, has no DNA to confirm it. Germline lookup yields CDR1 LGHNA and CDR2 YSLEER. The CDR3 is 17 amino acids.

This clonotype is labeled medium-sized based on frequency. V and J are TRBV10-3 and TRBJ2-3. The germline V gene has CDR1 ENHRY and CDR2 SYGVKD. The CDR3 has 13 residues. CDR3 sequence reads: CAISLLHTDTQYF.

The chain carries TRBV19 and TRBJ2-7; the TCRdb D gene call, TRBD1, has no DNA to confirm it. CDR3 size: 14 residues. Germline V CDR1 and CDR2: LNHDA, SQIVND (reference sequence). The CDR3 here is CASGENRQFDEQYF.